This TCR beta chain originates from a study of T-cell reconstitution after alpha-beta-depleted transplantation in children. As concerns this clonotype: Its cognate antigen is unknown.

The CDR3 sequence is 14 residues long. The germline CDR1 and CDR2 sequences are SQVTM and ANQGSEA. Trimming left V 5 bases short and J 6 bases short, with 19 bases between. Whole-study results and caveats: Several hundred expanded graft clones reportedly were the source of alpha-beta T cells about two months after transplant. By one year post-transplant, T-cell counts and diversity largely arose from T cells that were newly produced. Several patients had high TCRbeta diversity at day 60; it came from surviving recipient T cells and thymic progenitors.

Unique molecular identifiers featured in how the TCRbeta library was prepared. TCRdb processed the PCR reads anew with MiXCR; each CDR3 protein has one entry. The sample yields 90,000 to 100,000 distinct CDR3 sequences, more than 20% seen once. The rearrangement joins TRBV29-1 to TRBJ1-1, with a possible D match to TRBD1 (5 bases). The starting material was PBMCs, obtained before TCRalphabeta/CD19-depleted stem cell transplant. This receptor was identified in a boy aged 2 to 10 with acute lymphoblastic leukemia, due to receive a stem cell transplant. The CDR3 region is CSVKYGGSNAEAFF. CDR3 bases: TGCAGCGTTAAGTACGGGGGTAGTAATGCTGAAGCTTTCTTT.